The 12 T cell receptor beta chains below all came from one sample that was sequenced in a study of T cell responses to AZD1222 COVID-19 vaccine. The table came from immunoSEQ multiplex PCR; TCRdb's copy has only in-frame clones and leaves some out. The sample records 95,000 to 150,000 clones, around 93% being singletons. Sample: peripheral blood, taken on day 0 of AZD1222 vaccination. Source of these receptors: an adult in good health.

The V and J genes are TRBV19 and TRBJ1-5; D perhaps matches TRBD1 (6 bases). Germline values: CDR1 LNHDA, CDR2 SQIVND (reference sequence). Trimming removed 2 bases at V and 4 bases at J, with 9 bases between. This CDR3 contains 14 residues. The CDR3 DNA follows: TGTGCCAGTAGTATAACAGGGCTTAATCAGCCCCAGCATTTT. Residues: CASSITGLNQPQHF.

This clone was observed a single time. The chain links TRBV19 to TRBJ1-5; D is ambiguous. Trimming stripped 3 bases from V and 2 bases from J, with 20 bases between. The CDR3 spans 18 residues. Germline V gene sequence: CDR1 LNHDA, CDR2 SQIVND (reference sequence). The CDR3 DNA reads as TGTGCCAGTAGTATGGATGTAGTAGGAGGGATCGGCAATCAGCCCCAGCATTTT. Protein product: CASSMDVVGGIGNQPQHF.

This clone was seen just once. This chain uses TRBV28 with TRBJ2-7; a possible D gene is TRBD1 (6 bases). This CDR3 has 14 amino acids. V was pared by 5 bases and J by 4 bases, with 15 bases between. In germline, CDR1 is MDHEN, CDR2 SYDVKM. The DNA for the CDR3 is TGTGCCAGCAGTCCCCGGGACAATTTATACGAGCAGTACTTC. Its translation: CASSPRDNLYEQYF.

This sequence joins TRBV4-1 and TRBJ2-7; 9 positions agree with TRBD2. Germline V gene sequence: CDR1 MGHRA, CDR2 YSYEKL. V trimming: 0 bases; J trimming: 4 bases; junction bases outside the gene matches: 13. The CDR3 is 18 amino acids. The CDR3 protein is CASSQETLNSGSGYEQYF. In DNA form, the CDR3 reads TGCGCCAGCAGCCAAGAGACCCTAAATAGCGGGAGTGGTTACGAGCAGTACTTC.

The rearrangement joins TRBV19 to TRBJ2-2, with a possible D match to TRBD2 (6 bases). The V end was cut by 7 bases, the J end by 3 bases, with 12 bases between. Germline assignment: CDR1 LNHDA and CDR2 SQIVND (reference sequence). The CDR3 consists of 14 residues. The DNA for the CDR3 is TGTGCCAGTACCCCGGACTACTACACCGGGGAGCTGTTTTTT. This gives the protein CASTPDYYTGELFF.

CDR3 protein: CASSLGGQGVSGYGYTF. CDR3 coding DNA: TGTGCCAGCAGCTTAGGGGGACAGGGGGTTTCGGGCTATGGCTACACCTTC. The chain employs TRBV7-8 and TRBJ1-2, with 11 nucleotides matching TRBD1. The CDR3 covers 17 residues. Unmatched junction bases numbered 8, after V lost 1 base and J lost 4 bases. CDR1 is SGHVS, CDR2 FQNEAQ, per germline.

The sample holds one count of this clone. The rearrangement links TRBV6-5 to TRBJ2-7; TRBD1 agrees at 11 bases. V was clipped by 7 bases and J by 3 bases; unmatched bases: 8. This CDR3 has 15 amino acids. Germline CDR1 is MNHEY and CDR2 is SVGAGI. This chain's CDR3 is CASKSAGTGGYEQYF. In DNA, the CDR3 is TGTGCCAGCAAGTCGGCCGGGACAGGGGGCTACGAGCAGTACTTC.

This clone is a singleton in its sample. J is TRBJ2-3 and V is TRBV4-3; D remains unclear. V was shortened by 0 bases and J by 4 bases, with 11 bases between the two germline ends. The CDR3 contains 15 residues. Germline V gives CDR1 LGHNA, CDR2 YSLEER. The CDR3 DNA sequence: TGCGCCAGCAGCCAAGATGAAGTCCGGGCAGATACGCAGTATTTT. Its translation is CASSQDEVRADTQYF.

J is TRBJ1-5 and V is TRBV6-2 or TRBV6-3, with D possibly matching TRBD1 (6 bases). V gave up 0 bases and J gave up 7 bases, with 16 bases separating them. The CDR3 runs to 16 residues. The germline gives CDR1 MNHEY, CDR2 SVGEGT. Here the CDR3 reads CASSYSFRGSEQPQHF. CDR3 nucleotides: TGTGCCAGCAGTTACTCTTTCAGGGGATCCGAACAGCCCCAGCATTTT.

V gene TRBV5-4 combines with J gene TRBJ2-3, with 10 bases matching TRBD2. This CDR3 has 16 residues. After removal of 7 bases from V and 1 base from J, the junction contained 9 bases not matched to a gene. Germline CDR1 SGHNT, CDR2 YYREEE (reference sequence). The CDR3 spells CASALLAGFGTDTQYF. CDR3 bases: TGTGCCAGCGCCTTACTAGCGGGGTTTGGCACAGATACGCAGTATTTT.

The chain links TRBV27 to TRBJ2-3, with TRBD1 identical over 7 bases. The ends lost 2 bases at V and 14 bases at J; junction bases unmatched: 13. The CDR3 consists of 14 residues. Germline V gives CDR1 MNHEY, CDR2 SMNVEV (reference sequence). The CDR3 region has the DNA TGTGCCAGCAGTTTAGCCCCCGGGACAGCTTGGTGGTATTTT. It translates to CASSLAPGTAWWYF.

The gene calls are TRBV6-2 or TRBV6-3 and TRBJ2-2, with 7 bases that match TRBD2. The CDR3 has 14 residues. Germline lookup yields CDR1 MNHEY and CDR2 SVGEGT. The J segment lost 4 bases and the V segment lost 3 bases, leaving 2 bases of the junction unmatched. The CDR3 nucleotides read TGTGCCAGCAGTTATTCTAGCGGCACCGGGGAGCTGTTTTTT. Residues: CASSYSSGTGELFF.